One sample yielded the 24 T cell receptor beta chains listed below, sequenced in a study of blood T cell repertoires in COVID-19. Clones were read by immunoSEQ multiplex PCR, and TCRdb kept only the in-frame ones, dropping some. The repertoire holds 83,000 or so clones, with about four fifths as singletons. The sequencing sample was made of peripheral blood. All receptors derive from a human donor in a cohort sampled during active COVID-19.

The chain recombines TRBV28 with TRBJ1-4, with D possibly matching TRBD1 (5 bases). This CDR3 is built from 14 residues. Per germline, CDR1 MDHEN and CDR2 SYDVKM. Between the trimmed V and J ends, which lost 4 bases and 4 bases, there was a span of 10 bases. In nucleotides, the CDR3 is TGTGCCAGCAGTTCAAGACAGAGTAATGAAAAACTGTTTTTT. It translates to CASSSRQSNEKLFF. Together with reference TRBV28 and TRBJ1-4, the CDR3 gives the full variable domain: DVKVTQSSRYLVKRTGEKVFLECVQDMDHENMFWYRQDPGLGLRLIYFSYDVKMKEKGDIPEGYSVSREKKERFSLILESASTNQTSMYLCASSSRQSNEKLFFGSGTQLSVL.

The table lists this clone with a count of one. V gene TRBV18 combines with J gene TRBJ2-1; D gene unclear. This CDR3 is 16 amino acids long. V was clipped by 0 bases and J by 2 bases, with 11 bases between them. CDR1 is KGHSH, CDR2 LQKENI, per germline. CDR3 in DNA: TGTGCCAGCTCACCACCCGGCGGCACCGCCTACAATGAGCAGTTCTTC. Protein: CASSPPGGTAYNEQFF.

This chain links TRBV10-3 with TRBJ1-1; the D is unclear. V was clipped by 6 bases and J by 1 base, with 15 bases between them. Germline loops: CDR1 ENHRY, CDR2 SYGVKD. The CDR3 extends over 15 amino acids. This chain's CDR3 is CAISEAGTRNTEAFF. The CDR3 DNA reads TGTGCCATCAGCGAGGCGGGAACAAGGAACACTGAAGCTTTCTTT.

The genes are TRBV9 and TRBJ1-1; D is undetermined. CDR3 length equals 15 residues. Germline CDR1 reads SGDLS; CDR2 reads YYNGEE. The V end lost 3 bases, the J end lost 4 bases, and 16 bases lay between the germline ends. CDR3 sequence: CASSGADWESTEAFF. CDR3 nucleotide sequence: TGTGCCAGCAGCGGGGCGGACTGGGAGAGCACTGAAGCTTTCTTT.

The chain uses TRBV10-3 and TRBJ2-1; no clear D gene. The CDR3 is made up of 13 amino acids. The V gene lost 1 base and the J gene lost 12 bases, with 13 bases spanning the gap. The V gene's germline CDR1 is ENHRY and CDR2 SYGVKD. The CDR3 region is CAISEFPEDGQFF. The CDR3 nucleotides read TGTGCCATCAGTGAGTTCCCCGAGGATGGGCAGTTCTTC.

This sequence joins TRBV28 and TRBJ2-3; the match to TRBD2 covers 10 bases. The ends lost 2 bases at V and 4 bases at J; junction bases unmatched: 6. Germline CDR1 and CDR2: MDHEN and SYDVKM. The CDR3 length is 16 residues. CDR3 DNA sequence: TGTGCCAGCAGTTTAAGGAGCGGGGGGGCCGCAGATACGCAGTATTTT. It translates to CASSLRSGGAADTQYF.

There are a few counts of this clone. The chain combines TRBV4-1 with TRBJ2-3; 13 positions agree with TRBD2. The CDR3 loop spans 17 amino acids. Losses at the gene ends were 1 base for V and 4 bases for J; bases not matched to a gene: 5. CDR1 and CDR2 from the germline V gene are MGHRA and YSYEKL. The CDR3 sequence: CASSQGKTSGGADTQYF. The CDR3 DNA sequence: TGCGCCAGCAGCCAAGGAAAAACTAGCGGGGGGGCAGATACGCAGTATTTT.

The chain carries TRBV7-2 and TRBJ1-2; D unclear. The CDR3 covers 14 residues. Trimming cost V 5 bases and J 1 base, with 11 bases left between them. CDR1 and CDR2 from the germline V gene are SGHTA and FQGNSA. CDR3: CASSHTTGNYGYTF. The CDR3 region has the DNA TGTGCCAGCAGCCATACTACGGGTAACTATGGCTACACCTTC. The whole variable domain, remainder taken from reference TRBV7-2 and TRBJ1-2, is GAGVSQSPSNKVTEKGKDVELRCDPISGHTALYWYRQSLGQGLEFLIYFQGNSAPDKSGLPSDRFSAERTGGSVSTLTIQRTQQEDSAVYLCASSHTTGNYGYTFGSGTRLTVV.

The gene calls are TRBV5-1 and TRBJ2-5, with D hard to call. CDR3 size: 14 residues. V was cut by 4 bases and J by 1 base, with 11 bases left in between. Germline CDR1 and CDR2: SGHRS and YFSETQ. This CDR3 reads CASSPSPSQETQYF. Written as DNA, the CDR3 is TGCGCCAGCAGCCCTTCGCCTAGCCAAGAGACCCAGTACTTC.

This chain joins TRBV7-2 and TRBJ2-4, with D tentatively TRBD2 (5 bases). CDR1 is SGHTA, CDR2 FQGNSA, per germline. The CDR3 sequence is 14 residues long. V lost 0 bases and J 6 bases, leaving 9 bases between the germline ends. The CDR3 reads CASSLAASLNIQYF. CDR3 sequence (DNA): TGTGCCAGCAGCTTAGCTGCTAGCCTAAACATTCAGTACTTC.

CDR3 sequence reads: CASSPLDMPNTEAFF. CDR3 coding DNA: TGTGCCAGCTCACCACTGGACATGCCGAACACTGAAGCTTTCTTT. This sequence joins TRBV18 and TRBJ1-1, with D perhaps matching TRBD1 (5 bases). Germline CDR1 is KGHSH and CDR2 is LQKENI. This CDR3 contains 15 residues. V lost 1 base and J lost 1, with 10 bases in between. Filled out from reference TRBV18 and TRBJ1-1, the complete variable domain reads NAGVMQNPRHLVRRRGQEARLRCSPMKGHSHVYWYRQLPEEGLKFMVYLQKENIIDESGMPKERFSAEFPKEGPSILRIQQVVRGDSAAYFCASSPLDMPNTEAFFGQGTRLTVV.

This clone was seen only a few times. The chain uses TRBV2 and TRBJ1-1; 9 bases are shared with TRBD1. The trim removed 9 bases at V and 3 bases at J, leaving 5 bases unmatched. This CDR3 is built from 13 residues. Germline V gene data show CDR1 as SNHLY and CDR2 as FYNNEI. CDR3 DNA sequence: TGTGCCAGTCGCCGGGACAGGGACACTGAAGCTTTCTTT. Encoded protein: CASRRDRDTEAFF.

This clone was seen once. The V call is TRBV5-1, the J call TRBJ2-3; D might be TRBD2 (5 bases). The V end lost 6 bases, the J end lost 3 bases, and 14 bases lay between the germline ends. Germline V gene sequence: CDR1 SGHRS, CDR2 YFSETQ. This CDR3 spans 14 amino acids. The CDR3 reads CASNLAGFTDTQYF. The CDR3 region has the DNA TGCGCCAGCAATCTGGCGGGTTTTACAGATACGCAGTATTTT. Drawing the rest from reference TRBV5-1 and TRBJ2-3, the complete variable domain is KAGVTQTPRYLIKTRGQQVTLSCSPISGHRSVSWYQQTPGQGLQFLFEYFSETQRNKGNFPGRFSGRQFSNSRSEMNVSTLELGDSALYLCASNLAGFTDTQYFGPGTRLTVL.

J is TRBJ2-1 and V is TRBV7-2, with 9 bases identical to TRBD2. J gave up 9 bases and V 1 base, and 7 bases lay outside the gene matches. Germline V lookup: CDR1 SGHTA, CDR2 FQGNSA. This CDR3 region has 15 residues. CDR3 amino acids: CASSLGGGAEGEQFF. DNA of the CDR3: TGTGCCAGCAGCTTAGGCGGGGGGGCCGAGGGTGAGCAGTTCTTC.

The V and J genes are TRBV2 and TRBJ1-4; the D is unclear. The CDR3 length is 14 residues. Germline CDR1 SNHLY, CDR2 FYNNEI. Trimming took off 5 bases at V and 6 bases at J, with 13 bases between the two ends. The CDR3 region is CASSNRGSYEKLFF. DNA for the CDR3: TGTGCCAGCAGTAACCGGGGTTCGTATGAAAAACTGTTTTTT.

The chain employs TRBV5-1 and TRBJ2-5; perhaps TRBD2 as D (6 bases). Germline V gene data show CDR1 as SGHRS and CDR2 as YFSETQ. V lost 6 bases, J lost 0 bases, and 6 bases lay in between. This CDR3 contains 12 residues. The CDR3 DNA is TGCGCCAGCACGGGGGACCAAGAGACCCAGTACTTC. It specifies CASTGDQETQYF.

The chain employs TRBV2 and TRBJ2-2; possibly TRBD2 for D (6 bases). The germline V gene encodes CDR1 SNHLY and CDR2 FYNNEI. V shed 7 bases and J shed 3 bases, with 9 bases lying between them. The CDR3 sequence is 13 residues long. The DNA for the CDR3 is TGTGCCAGCACGTGGGGGGACACCGGGGAGCTGTTTTTT. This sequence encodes CASTWGDTGELFF. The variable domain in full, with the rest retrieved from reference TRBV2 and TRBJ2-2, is EPEVTQTPSHQVTQMGQEVILRCVPISNHLYFYWYRQILGQKVEFLVSFYNNEISEKSEIFDDQFSVERPDGSNFTLKIRSTKLEDSAMYFCASTWGDTGELFFGEGSRLTVL.

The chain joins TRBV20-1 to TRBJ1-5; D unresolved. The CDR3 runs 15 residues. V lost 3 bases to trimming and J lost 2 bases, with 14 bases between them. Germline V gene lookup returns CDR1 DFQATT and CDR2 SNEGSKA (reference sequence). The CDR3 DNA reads TGCAGTGCTAGTACGGAGGTCGAGGGCAATCAGCCCCAGCATTTT. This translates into CSASTEVEGNQPQHF.

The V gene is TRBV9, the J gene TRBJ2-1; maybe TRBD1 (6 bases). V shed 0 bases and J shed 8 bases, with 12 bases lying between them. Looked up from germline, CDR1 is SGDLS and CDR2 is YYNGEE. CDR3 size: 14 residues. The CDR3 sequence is CASSVAGQAYEQFF. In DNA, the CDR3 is TGTGCCAGCAGCGTAGCGGGACAAGCCTATGAGCAGTTCTTC.

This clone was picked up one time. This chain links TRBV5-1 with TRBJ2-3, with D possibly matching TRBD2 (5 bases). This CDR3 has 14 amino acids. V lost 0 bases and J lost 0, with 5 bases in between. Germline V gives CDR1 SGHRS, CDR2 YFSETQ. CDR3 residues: CASSLGGSTDTQYF. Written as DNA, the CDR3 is TGCGCCAGCAGCTTGGGAGGGAGCACAGATACGCAGTATTTT.

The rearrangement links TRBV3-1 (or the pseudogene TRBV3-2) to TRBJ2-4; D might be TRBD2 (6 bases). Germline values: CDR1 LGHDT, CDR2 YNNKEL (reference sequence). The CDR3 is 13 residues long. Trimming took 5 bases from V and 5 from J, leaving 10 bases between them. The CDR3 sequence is CASSGRGQNIQYF. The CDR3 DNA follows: TGTGCCAGCAGCGGGCGGGGCCAAAACATTCAGTACTTC.

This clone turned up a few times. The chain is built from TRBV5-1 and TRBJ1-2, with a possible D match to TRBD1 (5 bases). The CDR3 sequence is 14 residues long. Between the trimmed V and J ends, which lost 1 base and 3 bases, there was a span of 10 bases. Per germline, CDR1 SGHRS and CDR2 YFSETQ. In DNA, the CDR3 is TGCGCCAGCAGCTTGACAGGCGTGGACTATGGCTACACCTTC. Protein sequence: CASSLTGVDYGYTF.

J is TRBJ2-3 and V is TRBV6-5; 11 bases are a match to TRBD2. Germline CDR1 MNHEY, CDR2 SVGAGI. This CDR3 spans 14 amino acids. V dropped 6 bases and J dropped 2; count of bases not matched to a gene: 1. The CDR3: CASRGLADTDTQYF. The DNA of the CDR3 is TGTGCCAGCAGGGGACTAGCGGACACAGATACGCAGTATTTT.

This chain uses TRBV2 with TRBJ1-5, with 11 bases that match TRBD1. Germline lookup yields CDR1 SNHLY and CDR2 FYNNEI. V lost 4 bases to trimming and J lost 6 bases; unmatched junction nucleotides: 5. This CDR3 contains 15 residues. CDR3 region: CASSGTGGRGQPQHF. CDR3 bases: TGTGCCAGCAGTGGGACAGGGGGCAGGGGTCAGCCCCAGCATTTT.